A single sample is the source of the 14 T cell receptor beta chains below, sequenced in a study of T cell repertoires in cytomegalovirus infection. TCRdb itself ran the reads through MiXCR, one entry per CDR3 protein. The table includes tens of thousands of distinct CDR3 sequences, around 18% detected once. These receptors' antigens are unknown. The material sequenced was CD8+ T cells from cultured PBMCs, taken from culture after CMV antigen stimulation. All receptors derive from a human donor in good health (CMV status not recorded). Some clones in this sample may be carry-over from other donors' samples.

To note about this clonotype: A much larger clone differs from this one at a single base, so this may be a read error. The rearrangement joins TRBV12-3 or TRBV12-4 to TRBJ1-5; D gene unclear. CDR3 length: 13 residues. The V end lost 6 bases, the J end lost 2 bases, and 8 bases lay between the germline ends. CDR3 in amino acids: CASSDRRNQPQHF. Here the CDR3 DNA reads TGTGCCAGCAGCGACCGTCGCAATCAGCCCCAGCATTTT.

The chain combines TRBV6-5 with TRBJ1-6; D is undetermined. CDR1 MNHEY and CDR2 SVGAGI come from the germline V gene. The V end was cut by 2 bases, the J end by 1 base, with 12 bases between. The CDR3 is 17 residues long. CDR3 protein: CASSYGGKGSYNSPLHF. CDR3 nucleotides: TGTGCCAGCAGTTACGGAGGGAAAGGATCCTATAATTCACCCCTCCACTTT.

A few counts support this clonotype. The J gene is TRBJ2-5, the V gene TRBV12-3 or TRBV12-4; the D gene is possibly TRBD2 (6 bases). V lost 3 bases to trimming and J lost 1 base, with 12 bases between them. The CDR3 is 15 amino acids. The CDR3 DNA reads TGTGCCAGCAGTTTCCCACTAGCCCTCCAAGAGACCCAGTACTTC. Protein sequence: CASSFPLALQETQYF.

The chain joins TRBV7-9 to TRBJ2-7; TRBD1 is a possible D gene (6 bases). V lost 4 bases to trimming and J lost 0 bases, with 13 bases between them. This CDR3 has 15 amino acids. Germline V CDR1 and CDR2: SEHNR, FQNEAQ (reference sequence). CDR3 DNA sequence: TGTGCCAGCAGCTCGGGGACATATCGCTCCTACGAGCAGTACTTC. Its protein product is CASSSGTYRSYEQYF.

This clonotype was seen many times. The CDR3, as DNA: TGTGCCATCAGTGAGTCTACGACTAGCGGGGACCCCCCTCAAGAGACCCAGTACTTC. It translates to CAISESTTSGDPPQETQYF. The V and J genes are TRBV10-3 and TRBJ2-5, with 11 nucleotides matching TRBD2. Germline V gene lookup returns CDR1 ENHRY and CDR2 SYGVKD. CDR3 length equals 19 residues. The J segment lost 2 bases and the V segment lost 0 bases, leaving 11 bases of the junction unmatched.

This clonotype was observed at least ten times. The chain is built from TRBV7-2 and TRBJ2-7; D is perhaps TRBD1 (7 bases). This CDR3 is 15 amino acids long. V lost 5 bases, J lost 4 bases, and 18 bases lay in between. Germline V CDR1 and CDR2: SGHTA, FQGNSA. CDR3 in amino acids: CASSLLPGGSYEQYF. As DNA, the CDR3 is TGTGCCAGCAGCCTACTCCCAGGGGGGTCATACGAGCAGTACTTC. Full variable domain (missing parts from reference TRBV7-2 and TRBJ2-7): GAGVSQSPSNKVTEKGKDVELRCDPISGHTALYWYRQSLGQGLEFLIYFQGNSAPDKSGLPSDRFSAERTGGSVSTLTIQRTQQEDSAVYLCASSLLPGGSYEQYFGPGTRLTVT.

The V and J genes are TRBV10-3 and TRBJ2-7, with D uncertain. V lost 4 bases and J 6 bases, leaving 28 bases between the germline ends. This CDR3 spans 18 amino acids. Germline V lookup: CDR1 ENHRY, CDR2 SYGVKD. In DNA form, the CDR3 reads TGTGCCATCAGTGCTGTAGCCGGGCCTTCTGGGGATATAAGCGAGCAGTACTTC. This translates into CAISAVAGPSGDISEQYF.

This chain uses TRBV20-1 with TRBJ2-7, with 9 positions matching TRBD2. Germline CDR1 reads DFQATT; CDR2 reads SNEGSKA (reference sequence). This CDR3 comprises 16 residues. V shed 0 bases, J shed 3 bases, and the junction held 9 bases outside the gene matches. CDR3 protein: CSARDLGTSIRYEQYF. The CDR3 DNA is TGCAGTGCTAGAGATCTTGGGACTAGCATTCGCTACGAGCAGTACTTC.

This clonotype was observed at least ten times. The rearrangement joins TRBV6-2 or TRBV6-3 to TRBJ2-1; 12 positions match TRBD2. The CDR3 runs 19 residues. The germline CDR1 and CDR2 sequences are MNHEY and SVGEGT. Trimming removed 3 bases from V and 3 bases from J; junction bases left unmatched: 12. The chain's CDR3 is CASSYRLAGGPVYYNEQFF. CDR3 DNA sequence: TGTGCCAGCAGTTATAGGCTAGCGGGAGGGCCGGTTTACTACAATGAGCAGTTCTTC.

This clonotype was seen more than once but under ten times. The chain joins TRBV6-8 to TRBJ2-1, with TRBD2 matching 12 bases. Trimming removed 6 bases from V and 9 bases from J; junction bases left unmatched: 9. The CDR3 length is 15 residues. Germline V gene sequence: CDR1 MNHGY, CDR2 SAAAGT. CDR3 nucleotide sequence: TGTGCCAGCAGCAGGACTAGCGGGAATGGGCGTGAGCAGTTCTTC. Its translation is CASSRTSGNGREQFF.

V gene TRBV7-8 combines with J gene TRBJ2-5; 11 positions agree with TRBD1. The CDR3 totals 17 residues. Germline V gene data show CDR1 as SGHVS and CDR2 as FQNEAQ. V shed 0 bases and J 0 bases; nucleotides not matched to a gene: 3. CDR3 DNA sequence: TGTGCCAGCAGCTTAGCGCCGGGACAGGGGGACCAAGAGACCCAGTACTTC. It translates to CASSLAPGQGDQETQYF. The variable domain in full, with the rest retrieved from reference TRBV7-8 and TRBJ2-5, is GAGVSQSPRYKVAKRGQDVALRCDPISGHVSLFWYQQALGQGPEFLTYFQNEAQLDKSGLPSDRFFAERPEGSVSTLKIQRTQQEDSAVYLCASSLAPGQGDQETQYFGPGTRLLVL.

This clonotype was detected only a few times. The V call is TRBV7-2, the J call TRBJ1-1; 7 bases are a match to TRBD1. J lost 11 bases, V lost 4 bases, and 4 bases had no gene match. This CDR3 region has 11 residues. Germline CDR1 reads SGHTA; CDR2 reads FQGNSA. The CDR3 sequence is CASSSRQGAFF. CDR3 in DNA: TGTGCCAGCAGCTCCAGACAGGGCGCTTTCTTT. Full variable domain (outside the CDR3, taken from reference TRBV7-2 and TRBJ1-1): GAGVSQSPSNKVTEKGKDVELRCDPISGHTALYWYRQSLGQGLEFLIYFQGNSAPDKSGLPSDRFSAERTGGSVSTLTIQRTQQEDSAVYLCASSSRQGAFFGQGTRLTVV.

The genes are TRBV7-2 and TRBJ2-3; no clear D gene. The length of the CDR3 is 15 residues. The germline V and J ends were trimmed by 1 base and 2 bases, with 10 bases remaining between them. Germline CDR1 is SGHTA and CDR2 is FQGNSA. DNA for the CDR3: TGTGCCAGCAGCTTAGGGGTCTACAACACAGATACGCAGTATTTT. Translating gives CASSLGVYNTDTQYF.

The V call is TRBV7-9, the J call TRBJ2-1; 11 bases agree with TRBD1. CDR1 is SEHNR and CDR2 is FQNEAQ in the germline V gene (reference sequence). The CDR3 has 16 residues. The junction had 7 bases not matched to a gene; V was cut back by 5 bases and J by 4 bases. CDR3 sequence reads: CASSTLGQGGYNEQFF. For the CDR3, the DNA is TGTGCCAGCAGCACCCTGGGACAGGGGGGATACAATGAGCAGTTCTTC.